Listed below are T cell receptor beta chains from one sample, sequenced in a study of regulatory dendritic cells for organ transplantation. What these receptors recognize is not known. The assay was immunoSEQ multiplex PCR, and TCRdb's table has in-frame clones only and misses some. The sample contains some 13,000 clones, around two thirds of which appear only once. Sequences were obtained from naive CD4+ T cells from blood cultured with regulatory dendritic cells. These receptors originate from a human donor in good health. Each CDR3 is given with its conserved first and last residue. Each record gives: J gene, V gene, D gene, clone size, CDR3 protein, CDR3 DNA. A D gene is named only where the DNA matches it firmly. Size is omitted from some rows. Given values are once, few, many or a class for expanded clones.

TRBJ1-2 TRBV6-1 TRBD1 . CASSDRTGNYGYTF TGTGCCAGCAGTGATCGGACAGGGAACTATGGCTACACCTTC
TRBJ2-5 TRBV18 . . CASSRGGETQYF TGTGCCAGCTCCAGGGGCGGGGAGACCCAGTACTTC
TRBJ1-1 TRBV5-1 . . CASSTSKQGNTEAFF TGCGCCAGCAGCACGTCGAAACAGGGTAACACTGAAGCTTTCTTT
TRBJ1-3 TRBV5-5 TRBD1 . CASSSWTGGDGNTIYF TGTGCCAGCAGCTCTTGGACAGGGGGGGATGGAAACACCATATATTTT
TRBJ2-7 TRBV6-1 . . CASSEGRLYEQYF TGTGCCAGCAGTGAAGGGCGACTCTACGAGCAGTACTTC
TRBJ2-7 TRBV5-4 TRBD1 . CASSLGTGPDEQYF TGTGCCAGCAGCTTAGGGACAGGGCCAGACGAGCAGTACTTC
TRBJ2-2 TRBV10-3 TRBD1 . CAISDRDSTGELFF TGTGCCATCAGTGACAGGGACAGCACCGGGGAGCTGTTTTTT
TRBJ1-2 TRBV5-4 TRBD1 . CASSFDRGSGYTF TGTGCCAGCAGCTTCGACAGGGGAAGTGGCTACACCTTC
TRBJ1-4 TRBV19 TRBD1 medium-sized CASNPPGTGNEKLFF TGTGCCAGTAATCCTCCCGGGACAGGGAATGAAAAACTGTTTTTT
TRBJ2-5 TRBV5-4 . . CASSTRTAQETQYF TGTGCCAGCAGCACTCGGACAGCCCAAGAGACCCAGTACTTC
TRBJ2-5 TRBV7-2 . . CASSSGRTGQETQYF TGTGCCAGCAGTTCCGGGAGGACAGGGCAAGAGACCCAGTACTTC
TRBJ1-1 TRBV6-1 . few CASSATLSITEAFF TGTGCCAGCAGCGCCACCCTGAGTATTACTGAAGCTTTCTTT
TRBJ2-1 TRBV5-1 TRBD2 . CASSITSGGSNEQFF TGCGCCAGCAGCATTACTAGCGGGGGATCAAATGAGCAGTTCTTC
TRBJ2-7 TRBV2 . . CASSLEALGPYEQYF TGTGCCAGCAGCCTGGAGGCCCTAGGGCCCTACGAGCAGTACTTC
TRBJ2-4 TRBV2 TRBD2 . CASSPLPTSGIQYF TGTGCCAGCAGCCCTCTCCCGACTAGCGGTATTCAGTACTTC
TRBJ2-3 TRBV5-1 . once CASSLGLEGITDTQYF TGCGCCAGCAGCTTGGGACTGGAAGGTATCACAGATACGCAGTATTTT